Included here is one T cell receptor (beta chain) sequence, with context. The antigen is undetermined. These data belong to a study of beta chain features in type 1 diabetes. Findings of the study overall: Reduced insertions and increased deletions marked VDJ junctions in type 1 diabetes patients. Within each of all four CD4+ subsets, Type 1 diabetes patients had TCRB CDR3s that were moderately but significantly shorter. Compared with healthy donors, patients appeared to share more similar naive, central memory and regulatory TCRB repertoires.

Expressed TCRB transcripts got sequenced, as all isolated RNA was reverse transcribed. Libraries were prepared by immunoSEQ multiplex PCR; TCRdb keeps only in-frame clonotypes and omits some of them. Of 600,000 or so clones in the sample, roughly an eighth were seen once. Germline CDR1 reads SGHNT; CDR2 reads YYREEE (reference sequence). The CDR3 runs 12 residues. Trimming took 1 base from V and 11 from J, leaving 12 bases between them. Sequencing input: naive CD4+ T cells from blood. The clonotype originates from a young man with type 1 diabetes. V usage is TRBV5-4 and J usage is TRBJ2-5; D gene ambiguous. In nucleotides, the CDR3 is TGTGCCAGCAGCTTGCACTACGGAGAGCAGTACTTC. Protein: CASSLHYGEQYF.